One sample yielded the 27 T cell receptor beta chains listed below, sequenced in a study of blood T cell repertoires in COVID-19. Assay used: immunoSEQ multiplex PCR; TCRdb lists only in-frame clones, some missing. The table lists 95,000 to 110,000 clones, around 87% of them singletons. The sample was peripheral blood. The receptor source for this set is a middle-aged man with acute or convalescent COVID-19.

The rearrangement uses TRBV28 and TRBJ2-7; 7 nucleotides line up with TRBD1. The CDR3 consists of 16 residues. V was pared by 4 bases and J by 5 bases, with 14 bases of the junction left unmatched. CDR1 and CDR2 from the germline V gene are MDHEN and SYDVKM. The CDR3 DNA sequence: TGTGCCAGCAGTTCCCACCTCAGACAGGGTCCGAACGAGCAGTACTTC. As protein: CASSSHLRQGPNEQYF.

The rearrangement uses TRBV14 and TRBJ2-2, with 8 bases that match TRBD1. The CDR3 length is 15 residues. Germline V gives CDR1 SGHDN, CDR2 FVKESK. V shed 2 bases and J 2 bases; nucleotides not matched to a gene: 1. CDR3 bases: TGTGCCAGCAGCCAACAGGGGGCCAACACCGGGGAGCTGTTTTTT. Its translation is CASSQQGANTGELFF. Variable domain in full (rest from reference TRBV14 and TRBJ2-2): EAGVTQFPSHSVIEKGQTVTLRCDPISGHDNLYWYRRVMGKEIKFLLHFVKESKQDESGMPNNRFLAERTGGTYSTLKVQPAELEDSGVYFCASSQQGANTGELFFGEGSRLTVL.

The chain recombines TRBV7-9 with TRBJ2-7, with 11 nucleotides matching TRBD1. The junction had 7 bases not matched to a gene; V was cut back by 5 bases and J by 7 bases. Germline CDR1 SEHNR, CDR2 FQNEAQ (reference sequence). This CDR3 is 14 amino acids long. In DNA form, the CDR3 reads TGTGCCAGCAGCCTTCTGGGACAGGGGGTAGAGCAGTACTTC. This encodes CASSLLGQGVEQYF.

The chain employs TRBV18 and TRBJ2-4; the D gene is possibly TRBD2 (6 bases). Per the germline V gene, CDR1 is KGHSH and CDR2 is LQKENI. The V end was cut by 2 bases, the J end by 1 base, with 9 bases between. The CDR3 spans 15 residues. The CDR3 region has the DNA TGTGCCAGCTCACCAGCTAGCGCGGCCAAAAACATTCAGTACTTC. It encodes CASSPASAAKNIQYF.

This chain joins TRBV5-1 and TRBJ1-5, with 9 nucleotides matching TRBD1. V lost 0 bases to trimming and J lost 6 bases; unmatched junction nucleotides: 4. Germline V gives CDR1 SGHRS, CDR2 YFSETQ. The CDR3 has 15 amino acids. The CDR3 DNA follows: TGCGCCAGCAGCTTGGCGGGACAGGGCGGTCAGCCCCAGCATTTT. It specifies CASSLAGQGGQPQHF.

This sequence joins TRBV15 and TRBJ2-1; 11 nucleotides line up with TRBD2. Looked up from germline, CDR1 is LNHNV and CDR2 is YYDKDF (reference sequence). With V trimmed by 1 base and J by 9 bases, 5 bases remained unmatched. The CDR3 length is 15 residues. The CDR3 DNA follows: TGTGCCACCAGCAGAGCTAGCGGGAGGCGGGGTGAGCAGTTCTTC. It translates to CATSRASGRRGEQFF.

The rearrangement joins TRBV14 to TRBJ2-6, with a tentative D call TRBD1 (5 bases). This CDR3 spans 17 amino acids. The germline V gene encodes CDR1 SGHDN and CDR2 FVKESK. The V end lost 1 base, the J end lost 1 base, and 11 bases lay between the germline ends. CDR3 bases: TGTGCCAGCAGCCAAGTCGGCAGGGCGTCTGGGGCCAACGTCCTGACTTTC. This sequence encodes CASSQVGRASGANVLTF. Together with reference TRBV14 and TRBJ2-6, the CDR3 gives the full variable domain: EAGVTQFPSHSVIEKGQTVTLRCDPISGHDNLYWYRRVMGKEIKFLLHFVKESKQDESGMPNNRFLAERTGGTYSTLKVQPAELEDSGVYFCASSQVGRASGANVLTFGAGSRLTVL.

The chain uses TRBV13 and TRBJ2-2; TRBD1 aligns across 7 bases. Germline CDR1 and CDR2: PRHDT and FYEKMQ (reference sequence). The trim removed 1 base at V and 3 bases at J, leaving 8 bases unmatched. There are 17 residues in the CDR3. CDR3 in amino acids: CASSLEGAGKHTGELFF. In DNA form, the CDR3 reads TGTGCCAGCAGCTTAGAGGGGGCAGGCAAGCACACCGGGGAGCTGTTTTTT.

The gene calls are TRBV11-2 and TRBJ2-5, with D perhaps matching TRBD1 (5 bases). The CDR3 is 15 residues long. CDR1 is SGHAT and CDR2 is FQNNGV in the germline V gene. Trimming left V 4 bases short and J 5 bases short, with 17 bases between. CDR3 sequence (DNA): TGTGCCAGCAGCTGGGGCGAGCGCGAGGTGGAGACCCAGTACTTC. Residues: CASSWGEREVETQYF. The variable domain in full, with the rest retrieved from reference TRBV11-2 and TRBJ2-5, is EAGVAQSPRYKIIEKRQSVAFWCNPISGHATLYWYQQILGQGPKLLIQFQNNGVVDDSQLPKDRFSAERLKGVDSTLKIQPAKLEDSAVYLCASSWGEREVETQYFGPGTRLLVL.

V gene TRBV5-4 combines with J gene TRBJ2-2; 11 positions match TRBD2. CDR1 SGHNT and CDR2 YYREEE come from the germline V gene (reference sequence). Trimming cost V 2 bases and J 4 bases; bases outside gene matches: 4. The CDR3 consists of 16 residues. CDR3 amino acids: CASSLPGLAVTGELFF. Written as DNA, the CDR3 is TGTGCCAGCAGCTTACCGGGACTAGCGGTCACCGGGGAGCTGTTTTTT.

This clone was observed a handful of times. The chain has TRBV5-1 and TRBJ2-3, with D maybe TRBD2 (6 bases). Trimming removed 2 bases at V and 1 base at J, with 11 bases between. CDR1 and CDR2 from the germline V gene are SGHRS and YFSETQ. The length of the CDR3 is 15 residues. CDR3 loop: CASSLRRGGTDTQYF. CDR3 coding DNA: TGCGCCAGCAGCTTACGGAGGGGAGGCACAGATACGCAGTATTTT.

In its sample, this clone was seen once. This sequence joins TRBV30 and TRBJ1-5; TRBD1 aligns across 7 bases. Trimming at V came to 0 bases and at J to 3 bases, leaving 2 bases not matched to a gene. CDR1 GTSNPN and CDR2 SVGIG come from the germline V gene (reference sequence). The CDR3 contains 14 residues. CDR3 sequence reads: CAWSVGTVNQPQHF. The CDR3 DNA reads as TGTGCCTGGAGTGTCGGGACAGTCAATCAGCCCCAGCATTTT. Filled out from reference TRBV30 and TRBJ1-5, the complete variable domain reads SQTIHQWPATLVQPVGSPLSLECTVEGTSNPNLYWYRQAAGRGLQLLFYSVGIGQISSEVPQNLSASRPQDRQFILSSKKLLLSDSGFYLCAWSVGTVNQPQHFGDGTRLSIL.

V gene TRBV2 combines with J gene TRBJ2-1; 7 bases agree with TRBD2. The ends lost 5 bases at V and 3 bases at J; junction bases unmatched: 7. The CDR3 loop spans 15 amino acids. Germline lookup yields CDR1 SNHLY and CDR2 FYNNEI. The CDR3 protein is CASSKSGIGYNEQFF. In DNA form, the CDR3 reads TGTGCCAGCAGTAAGAGCGGGATCGGCTACAATGAGCAGTTCTTC.

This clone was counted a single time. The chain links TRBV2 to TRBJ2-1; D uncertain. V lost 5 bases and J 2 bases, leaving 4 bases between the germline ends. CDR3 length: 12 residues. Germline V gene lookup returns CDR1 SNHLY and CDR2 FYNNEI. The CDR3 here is CASSRAYNEQFF. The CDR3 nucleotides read TGTGCCAGCAGTAGAGCCTACAATGAGCAGTTCTTC.

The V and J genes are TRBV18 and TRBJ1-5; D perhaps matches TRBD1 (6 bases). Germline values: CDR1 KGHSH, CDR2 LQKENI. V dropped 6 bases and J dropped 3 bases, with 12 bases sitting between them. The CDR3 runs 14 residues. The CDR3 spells CASSETGFNQPQHF. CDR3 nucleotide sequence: TGTGCCAGCTCGGAAACAGGGTTCAATCAGCCCCAGCATTTT.

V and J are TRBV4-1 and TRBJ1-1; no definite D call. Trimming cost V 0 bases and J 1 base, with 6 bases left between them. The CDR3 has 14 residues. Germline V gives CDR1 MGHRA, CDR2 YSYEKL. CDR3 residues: CASSQESWNTEAFF. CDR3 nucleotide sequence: TGCGCCAGCAGCCAAGAGTCATGGAACACTGAAGCTTTCTTT.

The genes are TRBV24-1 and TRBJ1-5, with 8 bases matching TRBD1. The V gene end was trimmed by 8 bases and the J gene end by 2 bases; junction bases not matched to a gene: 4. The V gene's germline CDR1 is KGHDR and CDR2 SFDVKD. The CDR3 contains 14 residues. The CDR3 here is CATMDRVGNQPQHF. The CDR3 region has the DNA TGTGCCACCATGGACAGGGTGGGCAATCAGCCCCAGCATTTT.

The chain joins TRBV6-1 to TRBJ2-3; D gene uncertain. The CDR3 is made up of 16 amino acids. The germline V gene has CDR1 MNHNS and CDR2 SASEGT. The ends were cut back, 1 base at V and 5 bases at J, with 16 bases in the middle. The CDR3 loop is CASSEGLAVGRDTQYF. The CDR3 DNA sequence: TGTGCCAGCAGTGAAGGACTGGCAGTCGGCAGAGATACGCAGTATTTT.

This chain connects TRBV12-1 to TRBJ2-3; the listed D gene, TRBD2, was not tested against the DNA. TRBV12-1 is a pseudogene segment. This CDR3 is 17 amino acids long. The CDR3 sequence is CASSFGTSGNNTDTQYF. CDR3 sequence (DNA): TGTGCCAGCAGCTTTGGGACTAGCGGGAACAACACAGATACGCAGTATTTT.

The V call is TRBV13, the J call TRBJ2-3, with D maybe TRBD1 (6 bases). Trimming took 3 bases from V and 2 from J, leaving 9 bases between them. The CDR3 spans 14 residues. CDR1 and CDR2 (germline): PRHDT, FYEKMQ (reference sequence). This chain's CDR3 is CASSFRGTTDTQYF. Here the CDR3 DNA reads TGTGCCAGCAGCTTTAGGGGGACCACAGATACGCAGTATTTT. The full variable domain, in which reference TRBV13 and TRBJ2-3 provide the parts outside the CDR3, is AAGVIQSPRHLIKEKRETATLKCYPIPRHDTVYWYQQGPGQDPQFLISFYEKMQSDKGSIPDRFSAQQFSDYHSELNMSSLELGDSALYFCASSFRGTTDTQYFGPGTRLTVL.

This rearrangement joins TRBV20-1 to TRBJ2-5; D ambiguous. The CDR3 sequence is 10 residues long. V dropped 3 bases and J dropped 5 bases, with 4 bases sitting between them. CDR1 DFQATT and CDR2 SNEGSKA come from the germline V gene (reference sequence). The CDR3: CSASSETQYF. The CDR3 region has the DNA TGCAGTGCTAGCAGTGAGACCCAGTACTTC.

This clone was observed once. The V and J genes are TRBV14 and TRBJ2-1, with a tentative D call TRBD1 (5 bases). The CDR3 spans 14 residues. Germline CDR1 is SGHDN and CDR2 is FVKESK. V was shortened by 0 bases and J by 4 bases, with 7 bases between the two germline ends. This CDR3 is CASSQDAGYNEQFF. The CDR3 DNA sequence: TGTGCCAGCAGCCAAGATGCAGGGTACAATGAGCAGTTCTTC. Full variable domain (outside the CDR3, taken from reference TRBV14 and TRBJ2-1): EAGVTQFPSHSVIEKGQTVTLRCDPISGHDNLYWYRRVMGKEIKFLLHFVKESKQDESGMPNNRFLAERTGGTYSTLKVQPAELEDSGVYFCASSQDAGYNEQFFGPGTRLTVL.

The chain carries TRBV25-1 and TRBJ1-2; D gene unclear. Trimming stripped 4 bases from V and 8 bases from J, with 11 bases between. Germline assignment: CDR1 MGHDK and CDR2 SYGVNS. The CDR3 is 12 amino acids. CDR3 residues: CASSAISGGYTF. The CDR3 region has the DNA TGTGCCAGCAGTGCCATCTCCGGGGGCTACACCTTC.

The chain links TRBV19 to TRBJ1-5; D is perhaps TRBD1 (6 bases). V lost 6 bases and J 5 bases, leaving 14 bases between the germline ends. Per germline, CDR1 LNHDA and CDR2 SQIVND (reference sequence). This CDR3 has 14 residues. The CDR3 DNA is TGTGCCAGTAGCGCGACAGGAAGTTATCAGCCCCAGCATTTT. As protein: CASSATGSYQPQHF.

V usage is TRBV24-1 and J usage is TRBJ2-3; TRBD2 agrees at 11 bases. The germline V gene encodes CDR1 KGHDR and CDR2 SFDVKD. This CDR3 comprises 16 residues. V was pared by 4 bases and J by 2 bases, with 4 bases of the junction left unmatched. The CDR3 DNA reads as TGTGCCACCAGTGACCGACTAGCGGGATACACAGATACGCAGTATTTT. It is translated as CATSDRLAGYTDTQYF.

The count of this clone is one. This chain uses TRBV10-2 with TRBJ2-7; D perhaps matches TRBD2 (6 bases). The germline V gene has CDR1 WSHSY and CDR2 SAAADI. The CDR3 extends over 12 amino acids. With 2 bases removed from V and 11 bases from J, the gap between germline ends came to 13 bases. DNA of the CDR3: TGCGCCAGCAGTGAGGCGGGGCCCCGCGAGTACTTC. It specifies CASSEAGPREYF.

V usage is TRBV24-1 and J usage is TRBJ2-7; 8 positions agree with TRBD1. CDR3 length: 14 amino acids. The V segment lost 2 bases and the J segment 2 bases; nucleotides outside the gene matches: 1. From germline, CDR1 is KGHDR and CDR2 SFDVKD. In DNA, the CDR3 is TGTGCCACCAGTGATTCGGACAGGGCCTACGAGCAGTACTTC. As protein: CATSDSDRAYEQYF.